The 17 T cell receptor beta chains listed next were all sequenced from one sample in a study of patients and donors after allogeneic stem cell transplantation. TCRdb used MiXCR to reprocess the RT-PCR reads, holding one entry per CDR3 protein. The repertoire holds about a million distinct CDR3 sequences, approximately 18% seen once, with 5.5% to 6.5% in the top ten. The sequencing input was blood, either unsorted or a sorted T cell fraction (not recorded which). The receptors derive from a human donor who was either an allogeneic HSCT recipient or a stem cell or donor lymphocyte infusion donor (not recorded which). It is not recorded whose cells these are; they may come from a transplant donor.

This clonotype was counted once. V usage is TRBV6-4 and J usage is TRBJ2-2; D perhaps matches TRBD2 (6 bases). Trimming cost V 3 bases and J 6 bases, with 11 bases left between them. This CDR3 has 14 residues. Germline CDR1 is MRHNA and CDR2 is SNTAGT. CDR3 residues: CASSDIWGAGELFF. CDR3 bases: TGTGCCAGCAGTGATATCTGGGGGGCCGGGGAGCTGTTTTTT.

The chain combines TRBV20-1 with TRBJ2-5; D gene unclear. The CDR3 has 13 amino acids. Germline CDR1 is DFQATT and CDR2 is SNEGSKA (reference sequence). Trimming shortened V by 5 bases and J by 5 bases, and 15 bases separated the two germline ends. The DNA for the CDR3 is TGCAGTGCTCCGGGCCAAGTTGGGGAGACCCAGTACTTC. Its translation: CSAPGQVGETQYF.

V and J are TRBV19 and TRBJ1-2, with a tentative D call TRBD1 (5 bases). Trimming removed 6 bases from V and 3 bases from J, with 14 bases in between. The CDR3 runs to 14 residues. Germline assignment: CDR1 LNHDA and CDR2 SQIVND (reference sequence). The CDR3 DNA reads as TGTGCCAGTAGCGTGGGACTGACAGACTATGGCTACACCTTC. Its protein is CASSVGLTDYGYTF.

This clonotype appeared a few times. The V call is TRBV25-1, the J call TRBJ1-2; D is ambiguous. CDR3 size: 14 residues. The V and J ends lost 6 bases and 1 base respectively, with 12 bases between them. The germline CDR1 and CDR2 sequences are MGHDK and SYGVNS. CDR3 sequence reads: CASRGSSFNYGYTF. As DNA, the CDR3 is TGTGCCAGCAGGGGGTCCTCATTTAACTATGGCTACACCTTC.

The chain carries TRBV4-3 and TRBJ2-2; D is unclear. Trimming cost V 1 base and J 5 bases, with 17 bases left between them. The CDR3 is 17 amino acids. Germline V CDR1 and CDR2: LGHNA, YSLEER. CDR3 bases: TGCGCCAGCAGCCAAGGTCGCAGGTCGGTCTGGACCGGGGAGCTGTTTTTT. Translation gives CASSQGRRSVWTGELFF.

The rearrangement uses TRBV20-1 and TRBJ2-1; 9 bases are shared with TRBD2. The CDR3 length is 15 residues. CDR1 is DFQATT and CDR2 is SNEGSKA in the germline V gene (reference sequence). With 1 base clipped from V and 4 bases from J, the junction kept 5 bases outside the gene matches. The CDR3 sequence is CSARGSLAGYNEQFF. The CDR3 DNA is TGCAGTGCTAGAGGTTCCCTAGCGGGGTACAATGAGCAGTTCTTC.

This clonotype has a count of ten or more. The chain carries TRBV3-1 and TRBJ2-7, with 11 bases identical to TRBD1. Losses at the gene ends were 4 bases for V and 3 bases for J; bases not matched to a gene: 2. The CDR3 sequence is 14 residues long. Germline CDR1 LGHDT, CDR2 YNNKEL (reference sequence). The CDR3 loop reads CASSPGQGDYEQYF. The CDR3 DNA reads as TGTGCCAGCAGCCCGGGACAGGGGGACTACGAGCAGTACTTC.

The V call is TRBV11-2, the J call TRBJ1-6; D call uncertain. Germline assignment: CDR1 SGHAT and CDR2 FQNNGV. There are 14 residues in the CDR3. Trimming left V 4 bases short and J 7 bases short, with 11 bases between. In DNA, the CDR3 is TGTGCCAGCAGCTCGCCGGGGTTAAATTCACCCCTCCACTTT. Its protein is CASSSPGLNSPLHF.

This clonotype appeared a few times. The genes are TRBV27 and TRBJ1-1; TRBD1 matches 8 bases. Germline loops: CDR1 MNHEY, CDR2 SMNVEV (reference sequence). J lost 7 bases, V lost 5 bases, and 15 bases had no gene match. The CDR3 contains 16 residues. CDR3: CASSRQGFKSGYEAFF. In nucleotides, the CDR3 is TGTGCCAGCAGTCGACAGGGGTTCAAATCCGGATATGAAGCTTTCTTT.

This chain uses TRBV29-1 with TRBJ1-1; 8 bases are a match to TRBD1. Germline trimming cut 8 bases from V and 5 bases from J; bases unmatched to any gene: 13. Germline CDR1 SQVTM, CDR2 ANQGSEA. The CDR3 runs to 14 residues. The CDR3 reads CSYHRGAQQTEAFF. The CDR3 bases are TGCAGCTACCACAGGGGGGCTCAGCAAACTGAAGCTTTCTTT.

This clonotype was seen more than once but under ten times. The chain joins TRBV20-1 to TRBJ2-6, with 7 bases identical to TRBD1. The CDR3 totals 18 residues. Germline lookup yields CDR1 DFQATT and CDR2 SNEGSKA (reference sequence). The junction had 14 bases not matched to a gene; V was cut back by 6 bases and J by 0 bases. CDR3 residues: CSATIRDRTFSGANVLTF. CDR3 nucleotides: TGCAGTGCCACGATCCGGGACAGAACTTTCTCTGGGGCCAACGTCCTGACTTTC.

The chain combines TRBV12-3 or TRBV12-4 with TRBJ2-7, with D perhaps matching TRBD2 (6 bases). CDR3 size: 13 residues. The V end was cut by 2 bases, the J end by 7 bases, with 12 bases between. CDR3 sequence: CASSLRDAGEQYF. In DNA form, the CDR3 reads TGTGCCAGCAGTTTAAGGGACGCGGGAGAGCAGTACTTC.

This clonotype was counted only a few times. The gene calls are TRBV7-2 and TRBJ2-4; D remains ambiguous. V was shortened by 1 base and J by 13 bases, with 8 bases between the two germline ends. The CDR3 covers 11 residues. Germline V gives CDR1 SGHTA, CDR2 FQGNSA. As DNA, the CDR3 is TGTGCCAGCAGCTTAGTGGGATCCCAGTACTTC. Protein sequence: CASSLVGSQYF. The full variable domain, completed using reference TRBV7-2 and TRBJ2-4, is GAGVSQSPSNKVTEKGKDVELRCDPISGHTALYWYRQSLGQGLEFLIYFQGNSAPDKSGLPSDRFSAERTGGSVSTLTIQRTQQEDSAVYLCASSLVGSQYFGAGTRLSVL.

This clonotype came up many times. The rearrangement joins TRBV15 to TRBJ2-3; D not certain. The CDR3 length is 14 residues. Germline V gene sequence: CDR1 LNHNV, CDR2 YYDKDF (reference sequence). V lost 4 bases to trimming and J lost 6 bases, with 14 bases between them. The CDR3 DNA is TGTGCCACCAGCACATCCCCCTCTTCGGATACGCAGTATTTT. Translated: CATSTSPSSDTQYF.

The chain is built from TRBV13 and TRBJ2-1; 12 bases agree with TRBD2. Per the germline V gene, CDR1 is PRHDT and CDR2 is FYEKMQ (reference sequence). V shed 7 bases, J shed 8 bases, and the junction held 15 bases outside the gene matches. This CDR3 has 17 residues. In DNA, the CDR3 is TGTGCCAGCAACCAAAGGACTAGCGGGACCCGGTGGGATGAGCAGTTCTTC. Residues: CASNQRTSGTRWDEQFF.

This clonotype was seen only a few times. The V gene is TRBV6-1, the J gene TRBJ1-4, with D maybe TRBD1 (5 bases). The V gene's germline CDR1 is MNHNS and CDR2 SASEGT. Trimming removed 6 bases from V and 2 bases from J, with 10 bases in between. CDR3 length equals 14 residues. CDR3 loop: CASRRGSTNEKLFF. CDR3 sequence (DNA): TGTGCCAGCAGACGGGGGAGCACTAATGAAAAACTGTTTTTT.

Only a few counts were recorded for this clonotype. The rearrangement links TRBV2 to TRBJ1-2; D is perhaps TRBD1 (5 bases). CDR1 and CDR2 (germline): SNHLY, FYNNEI. V was trimmed by 2 bases and J by 2 bases, leaving 9 bases between them. CDR3 length: 14 amino acids. The DNA of the CDR3 is TGTGCCAGCAGTGAACGGGGGGGAAACTATGGCTACACCTTC. Encoded protein: CASSERGGNYGYTF.